This T cell receptor beta chain appears in the sequencing data of a study of blood T cell repertoires in COVID-19. In the study overall: The samples span acute and convalescent COVID-19 from the United States, Italy and Spain. In each case, the material was cDNA or gDNA derived from T cells, B-cell-depleted T cells, or PBMCs.

Clones were sequenced by immunoSEQ multiplex PCR, and TCRdb holds only the in-frame ones, with some missing. The data show approximately 150,000 clones, with around 87% seen just once and about two fifths held by the top ten. This clone was seen a handful of times. Trimming shortened V by 2 bases and J by 8 bases, and 12 bases separated the two germline ends. Per germline, CDR1 MNHEY and CDR2 SVGAGI. The CDR3 is 13 amino acids. The specimen was peripheral blood. The gene calls are TRBV6-5 and TRBJ1-2; D unclear. The sequence was collected from a man in his fifties who had recovered from COVID-19. In nucleotides, the CDR3 is TGTGCCAGCAGTTACCCCTCCGGTTGGGGCTACACCTTC. As protein: CASSYPSGWGYTF.